This T cell receptor beta chain was identified in a study of monozygotic twins with inflammatory bowel disease. CDR1 KGHSH and CDR2 LQKENI come from the germline V gene. The CDR3 covers 12 residues. TCRdb re-called the 5' RACE reads; every CDR3 protein appears as one record, without DNA. The specimen's table records 350,000 to 550,000 distinct CDR3 sequences. The sequenced sample consisted of blood. The rearrangement links TRBV18 to TRBJ2-3. This receptor was taken from a human donor with ulcerative colitis or Crohn's disease, or a healthy co-twin of an affected twin (not recorded which). The CDR3 reads CASSPSRDTQYF.